What follows is one T cell receptor (beta chain) and its context. Its antigen is unidentified. The data were obtained in a study of cytomegalovirus exposure and HLA in healthy donors. Overall study: Of around 410 genotyped donors, around 80% grouped in the Caucasian-associated ancestry cluster.

Primers included in the PCR were 60 Vbeta and 13 Jbeta primers. Original handling: Unique TCR beta chains numbered 80 million to 95 million in a later analysis, with 10 million to 14 million shared. Sequenced by immunoSEQ multiplex PCR; TCRdb stores in-frame clones only, minus some. V, J and clone size derive from that table, while D and trimming were established from the DNA sequence. The table shows approximately 110,000 clones, with under 85% occurring only once. General study findings and limits: Later analysis associated a missense DCLRE1C variant with TCR beta V- and J-gene trimming. A later analysis showed TCR association rates differing by HLA locus, peaking at DRB1 and lowest at HLA-C.

This CDR3 contains 13 residues. CDR1 and CDR2 from the germline V gene are SNHLY and FYNNEI. With 10 bases clipped from V and 5 bases from J, the junction kept 8 bases outside the gene matches. Specimen: PBMCs. The sequence derives from a human donor in good health. The chain has TRBV2 and TRBJ2-5, with 9 nucleotides matching TRBD2. DNA for the CDR3: TGTGCCACCACAAATAGCGGGAGTGAGACCCAGTACTTC. It encodes CATTNSGSETQYF.